Below, one T cell receptor beta chain is given with its context. These data come from a study of control samples from healthy donors and cancer patients. Sequencing used immunoSEQ multiplex PCR; TCRdb keeps in-frame clones, though not all of them. Among 150,000 to 200,000 clones listed, about 94% were seen once. Between the trimmed V and J ends, which lost 5 bases and 0 bases, there was a span of 14 bases. The CDR3 is made up of 16 amino acids. Germline V gene sequence: CDR1 MGHDK, CDR2 SYGVNS. The chain carries TRBV25-1 and TRBJ1-3; D may be TRBD1 (5 bases). The sample consisted of blood. The clonotype originates from a woman in her forties in good health. The CDR3 DNA follows: TGTGCCAGCAGTAACCCCCAGGGAGTCTCTGGAAACACCATATATTTT. Protein sequence: CASSNPQGVSGNTIYF.